This T cell receptor beta chain was sequenced in a study of cytomegalovirus exposure and HLA in healthy donors. Of note for this clone: Its antigen is still unknown.

This PCR relied on a set of 60 Vbeta primers and 13 Jbeta primers. This table comes from immunoSEQ multiplex PCR, and its TCRdb copy is limited to in-frame clones, with some not included. The top ten hold about 2.4% of the sample, which has 150,000 to 200,000 clones, around 82% seen once. Study outcomes and limitations: Among the CMV-associated chains, three were confirmed in vitro as specific for CMV antigens. Donors were assumed by presence/absence analyses to have roughly uniform sequencing depth. Later analysis identified several of the most significant clusters that appeared linked to common viral pathogens. Beyond CMV serostatus, there was no information to go on about immune exposure.

The specimen sequenced was PBMCs. This receptor was identified in a man aged 60 to 75 in good health and CMV-seronegative.

CDR3 region: CSVERQPGKFF. The CDR3 DNA reads as TGCAGCGTTGAAAGGCAGCCGGGGAAGTTCTTC. The rearrangement uses TRBV29-1 and TRBJ2-1; D possibly corresponds to TRBD2 (5 bases). The germline CDR1 and CDR2 sequences are SQVTM and ANQGSEA. The CDR3 covers 11 residues. V was trimmed by 2 bases and J by 14 bases, leaving 13 bases between them.